The 11 T cell receptor beta chains below come from one sample, sequenced in a study of cytomegalovirus exposure and HLA in healthy donors. Primers for the PCR totalled 60 Vbeta and 13 Jbeta. Clones were read by immunoSEQ multiplex PCR, and TCRdb kept only the in-frame ones, dropping some. Here the sample spans fewer than 200,000 clones, approximately 80% being singletons. Sequencing was carried out using PBMCs. These receptor sequences come from a man between 60 and 75 years old in good health and CMV-seronegative.

This clone was seen at least ten times. This chain uses TRBV6-1 with TRBJ2-5; TRBD2 aligns across 12 bases. Germline CDR1 reads MNHNS; CDR2 reads SASEGT. The CDR3 sequence is 15 residues long. The V gene end was trimmed by 2 bases and the J gene end by 2 bases; junction bases not matched to a gene: 0. The CDR3 DNA follows: TGTGCCAGCAGTGAACTAGCGGGGGGGCAAGAGACCCAGTACTTC. Translated: CASSELAGGQETQYF.

This chain connects TRBV7-8 to TRBJ2-2; 7 nucleotides match TRBD2. Germline V gene sequence: CDR1 SGHVS, CDR2 FQNEAQ. V gave up 8 bases and J gave up 1 base; unmatched junction bases: 4. The CDR3 is made up of 14 amino acids. The CDR3 spells CASGRGMNTGELFF. For the CDR3, the DNA is TGTGCCAGCGGGAGGGGTATGAACACCGGGGAGCTGTTTTTT.

The table lists this clone with a few counts. Other DNA sequences in this specimen translate into the identical CDR3. The V and J genes are TRBV19 and TRBJ1-1, with D possibly TRBD1 on 5 matching bases. The CDR3 runs to 13 residues. The germline V gene has CDR1 LNHDA and CDR2 SQIVND (reference sequence). Trimming removed 3 bases at V and 4 bases at J, with 9 bases between. This CDR3 reads CASSIWGGTEAFF. DNA for the CDR3: TGTGCCAGTAGTATTTGGGGGGGCACTGAAGCTTTCTTT.

This chain uses TRBV6-1 with TRBJ2-7; 10 bases are shared with TRBD2. Germline V gene data show CDR1 as MNHNS and CDR2 as SASEGT. CDR3 length: 15 residues. V was pared by 5 bases and J by 4 bases, with 8 bases of the junction left unmatched. The CDR3 sequence: CASSRLAGAGYEQYF. The CDR3 DNA follows: TGTGCCAGCAGTCGGCTAGCGGGGGCAGGGTACGAGCAGTACTTC.

V gene TRBV10-3 combines with J gene TRBJ2-3, with TRBD1 as a possible D gene (6 bases). CDR1 is ENHRY and CDR2 is SYGVKD in the germline V gene. This CDR3 has 14 amino acids. The ends were cut back, 10 bases at V and 6 bases at J, with 20 bases in the middle. Here the CDR3 DNA reads TGTGCCACGGGGATAGAACAGGGTTCGGATACGCAGTATTTT. Its translation: CATGIEQGSDTQYF.

V usage is TRBV7-8 and J usage is TRBJ1-4; D not resolved. CDR3 size: 13 residues. CDR1 is SGHVS, CDR2 FQNEAQ, per germline. The V and J ends lost 3 bases and 4 bases respectively, with 6 bases between them. CDR3 amino acids: CASSLGFNEKLFF. The CDR3 DNA follows: TGTGCCAGCAGCTTGGGCTTTAATGAAAAACTGTTTTTT.

The rearrangement links TRBV9 to TRBJ2-2, with 10 nucleotides matching TRBD2. CDR1 and CDR2 (germline): SGDLS, YYNGEE. The CDR3 length is 17 residues. The junction had 10 bases not matched to a gene; V was cut back by 6 bases and J by 2 bases. CDR3 nucleotides: TGTGCCAGCACTCCGGGACTAGCGCTAACTAACACCGGGGAGCTGTTTTTT. Encoded protein: CASTPGLALTNTGELFF. The variable domain in full, completed from reference TRBV9 and TRBJ2-2, reads DSGVTQTPKHLITATGQRVTLRCSPRSGDLSVYWYQQSLDQGLQFLIQYYNGEERAKGNILERFSAQQFPDLHSELNLSSLELGDSALYFCASTPGLALTNTGELFFGEGSRLTVL.

V gene TRBV30 combines with J gene TRBJ1-2; 11 nucleotides line up with TRBD1. CDR1 GTSNPN and CDR2 SVGIG come from the germline V gene (reference sequence). The J segment lost 5 bases and the V segment lost 0 bases, leaving 8 bases of the junction unmatched. The CDR3 extends over 16 amino acids. CDR3 nucleotide sequence: TGTGCCTGGAGTGTACGGGGACAGGGGGTGGGATATGGCTACACCTTC. Protein product: CAWSVRGQGVGYGYTF. The full variable domain, rest sourced from reference TRBV30 and TRBJ1-2, is SQTIHQWPATLVQPVGSPLSLECTVEGTSNPNLYWYRQAAGRGLQLLFYSVGIGQISSEVPQNLSASRPQDRQFILSSKKLLLSDSGFYLCAWSVRGQGVGYGYTFGSGTRLTVV.

The V call is TRBV10-1, the J call TRBJ1-1, with D hard to call. The CDR3 consists of 13 residues. Germline assignment: CDR1 WNHNN and CDR2 SYGVQD (reference sequence). V lost 3 bases and J 4 bases, leaving 9 bases between the germline ends. The CDR3: CASSEDPGTEAFF. DNA of the CDR3: TGCGCCAGCAGTGAAGACCCGGGCACTGAAGCTTTCTTT.

This clone was detected once. This sequence joins TRBV2 and TRBJ1-2, with a weak D call TRBD1 (6 bases). Germline V CDR1 and CDR2: SNHLY, FYNNEI. Trimming stripped 5 bases from V and 4 bases from J, with 14 bases between. The CDR3 covers 14 residues. CDR3 amino acids: CASSTGHQTYGYTF. The CDR3 region has the DNA TGTGCCAGCAGTACGGGACACCAAACCTATGGCTACACCTTC. Supplemented by reference TRBV2 and TRBJ1-2, the full variable domain reads EPEVTQTPSHQVTQMGQEVILRCVPISNHLYFYWYRQILGQKVEFLVSFYNNEISEKSEIFDDQFSVERPDGSNFTLKIRSTKLEDSAMYFCASSTGHQTYGYTFGSGTRLTVV.

The chain has TRBV6-6 and TRBJ1-4, with D perhaps matching TRBD1 (6 bases). The CDR3 totals 15 residues. The V gene's germline CDR1 is MNHNY and CDR2 SVGAGI (reference sequence). Trimming removed 6 bases from V and 0 bases from J, with 11 bases in between. The CDR3, as DNA: TGTGCCAGCAGCGACCCAGGGGCAACTAATGAAAAACTGTTTTTT. This gives the protein CASSDPGATNEKLFF.